A single sample is the source of the 23 T cell receptor beta chains below, sequenced in a study of blood T cell repertoires in COVID-19. Clones were sequenced by immunoSEQ multiplex PCR, and TCRdb holds only the in-frame ones, with some missing. This table has 250,000 or so clones, 70% to 90% appearing once. The sequencing input was PBMCs or T cells enriched from blood (not recorded which). The origin of the receptors is a woman aged 45-65 years who had recovered from COVID-19.

In this sample, this clone turned up once. This chain uses TRBV7-6 with TRBJ2-1; D perhaps matches TRBD1 (5 bases). The V gene lost 1 base and the J gene lost 2 bases, with 12 bases spanning the gap. The CDR3 covers 16 residues. Germline assignment: CDR1 SGHVS and CDR2 FNYEAQ. The CDR3 DNA is TGTGCCAGCAGCTTAGTAAAGGGGTCCCCCTACAATGAGCAGTTCTTC. This gives the protein CASSLVKGSPYNEQFF.

The CDR3 coding sequence is TGCGCCAGCAGCCAAGACTTCAGGACAGGGGGCACAGATACGCAGTATTTT. Its protein product is CASSQDFRTGGTDTQYF. The V and J genes are TRBV4-1 and TRBJ2-3; 9 bases line up with TRBD1. With V trimmed by 0 bases and J by 1 base, 5 bases remained unmatched. Germline V gene sequence: CDR1 MGHRA, CDR2 YSYEKL. CDR3 length: 17 amino acids.

This chain joins TRBV28 and TRBJ1-1, with a weak D call TRBD1 (6 bases). V was clipped by 2 bases and J by 4 bases, with 8 bases between them. Germline CDR1 is MDHEN and CDR2 is SYDVKM. CDR3 length: 13 amino acids. CDR3 bases: TGTGCCAGCAGTTTAGGACAGAGCACTGAAGCTTTCTTT. Translating gives CASSLGQSTEAFF.

V gene TRBV9 combines with J gene TRBJ1-4; 7 positions match TRBD1. Germline assignment: CDR1 SGDLS and CDR2 YYNGEE. J lost 5 bases, V lost 0 bases, and 4 bases had no gene match. This CDR3 comprises 15 residues. The CDR3 DNA follows: TGTGCCAGCAGCGTAGGTGGGACAGTAAATGAAAAACTGTTTTTT. It is translated as CASSVGGTVNEKLFF.

This rearrangement joins TRBV10-2 to TRBJ2-2; the match to TRBD2 covers 7 bases. The germline gives CDR1 WSHSY, CDR2 SAAADI. This CDR3 is built from 16 residues. J gave up 1 base and V 1 base, and 3 bases lay outside the gene matches. The CDR3 sequence is CASSEFERENTGELFF. The CDR3 region has the DNA TGCGCCAGCAGTGAGTTTGAGCGGGAGAACACCGGGGAGCTGTTTTTT.

The chain uses TRBV6-5 and TRBJ2-7, with 9 bases that match TRBD1. The CDR3 length is 14 residues. Trimming cost V 7 bases and J 1 base; bases outside gene matches: 5. Germline V gene data show CDR1 as MNHEY and CDR2 as SVGAGI. Written as DNA, the CDR3 is TGTGCCAGCAATGGAGGACAGGGGTCCTACGAGCAGTACTTC. Protein: CASNGGQGSYEQYF.

Concerning this clone: Other DNA sequences in the sample encode the same CDR3. The rearrangement uses TRBV11-2 and TRBJ2-1, with 9 bases matching TRBD2. With 4 bases clipped from V and 2 bases from J, the junction kept 3 bases outside the gene matches. In germline, CDR1 is SGHAT, CDR2 FQNNGV. The CDR3 is 15 residues long. The CDR3 region has the DNA TGTGCCAGCAGCTCCCTAGCGGGACCCTACAATGAGCAGTTCTTC. Its translation is CASSSLAGPYNEQFF.

The chain joins TRBV2 to TRBJ2-7; TRBD2 is a possible D gene (6 bases). The germline gives CDR1 SNHLY, CDR2 FYNNEI. Trimming left V 5 bases short and J 9 bases short, with 17 bases between. The CDR3 is made up of 13 amino acids. The CDR3 DNA reads as TGTGCCAGCAGTTTTGCGGAGGGGCGCGGGCAGTACTTC. It encodes CASSFAEGRGQYF. The whole variable domain, remainder taken from reference TRBV2 and TRBJ2-7, is EPEVTQTPSHQVTQMGQEVILRCVPISNHLYFYWYRQILGQKVEFLVSFYNNEISEKSEIFDDQFSVERPDGSNFTLKIRSTKLEDSAMYFCASSFAEGRGQYFGPGTRLTVT.

This clone was seen only once. The chain links TRBV3-1 (or the pseudogene TRBV3-2) to TRBJ1-2; the D is unclear. Germline CDR1 is LGHDT and CDR2 is YNNKEL (reference sequence). V lost 1 base, J lost 5 bases, and 17 bases lay in between. The CDR3 contains 16 residues. The DNA of the CDR3 is TGTGCCAGCAGCCAAGTCCGCCTCCTAGGGAGTTATGGCTACACCTTC. Translated: CASSQVRLLGSYGYTF.

The chain joins TRBV30 to TRBJ1-1; 7 nucleotides align to TRBD1. Per the germline V gene, CDR1 is GTSNPN and CDR2 is SVGIG (reference sequence). The CDR3 spans 13 residues. V trimming: 3 bases; J trimming: 5 bases; junction bases outside the gene matches: 6. Here the CDR3 reads CAWRRGGFTEAFF. In DNA, the CDR3 is TGTGCCTGGAGGAGAGGGGGCTTTACTGAAGCTTTCTTT.

The gene calls are TRBV7-9 and TRBJ1-5, with D perhaps TRBD1 (5 bases). The CDR3 length is 15 residues. V was shortened by 3 bases and J by 4 bases, with 13 bases between the two germline ends. CDR1 SEHNR and CDR2 FQNEAQ come from the germline V gene (reference sequence). DNA for the CDR3: TGTGCCAGCAGCTTGGACGGGGGGGGGAATCAGCCCCAGCATTTT. Translated: CASSLDGGGNQPQHF.

The chain is built from TRBV2 and TRBJ1-3, with 7 bases aligning to TRBD1. Germline V CDR1 and CDR2: SNHLY, FYNNEI. This CDR3 spans 17 amino acids. The V segment lost 6 bases and the J segment 1 base; nucleotides outside the gene matches: 12. CDR3: CASRLGQTQFSGNTIYF. CDR3 nucleotide sequence: TGTGCCAGCAGACTGGGACAGACGCAATTTTCTGGAAACACCATATATTTT.

The chain couples TRBV7-2 to TRBJ2-1; the D is unclear. The germline V gene encodes CDR1 SGHTA and CDR2 FQGNSA. The CDR3 loop spans 12 amino acids. V was cut by 2 bases and J by 7 bases, with 6 bases left in between. The CDR3 DNA sequence: TGTGCCAGCAGCTTAAGCTCGAATGAGCAGTTCTTC. Translation gives CASSLSSNEQFF.

This clone has a handful of counts. J is TRBJ2-2 and V is TRBV5-1, with TRBD1 matching over 8 bases. Germline V gene lookup returns CDR1 SGHRS and CDR2 YFSETQ. The length of the CDR3 is 14 residues. The junction had 6 bases not matched to a gene; V was cut back by 4 bases and J by 7 bases. The CDR3 spells CASSGRGQDGELFF. The DNA of the CDR3 is TGCGCCAGCAGCGGCAGGGGGCAGGACGGGGAGCTGTTTTTT.

CDR3 nucleotide sequence: TGTGCCAGCAGCTCCAGACAAAACACTGAAGCTTTCTTT. This codes for CASSSRQNTEAFF. The chain recombines TRBV7-9 with TRBJ1-1; no reliable D call. The V and J ends lost 4 bases and 2 bases respectively, with 8 bases between them. Germline V CDR1 and CDR2: SEHNR, FQNEAQ (reference sequence). This CDR3 spans 13 amino acids.

V usage is TRBV7-2 and J usage is TRBJ1-1; D call uncertain. V was shortened by 3 bases and J by 5 bases, with 10 bases between the two germline ends. The V gene's germline CDR1 is SGHTA and CDR2 FQGNSA. This CDR3 is built from 13 residues. The CDR3 region has the DNA TGTGCCAGCAGCTTTCTCCCGGGAACTGAAGCTTTCTTT. Amino acid sequence: CASSFLPGTEAFF. The complete variable domain, with remaining parts taken from reference TRBV7-2 and TRBJ1-1, reads GAGVSQSPSNKVTEKGKDVELRCDPISGHTALYWYRQSLGQGLEFLIYFQGNSAPDKSGLPSDRFSAERTGGSVSTLTIQRTQQEDSAVYLCASSFLPGTEAFFGQGTRLTVV.

This clone occurred once. V is TRBV9 and J is TRBJ2-7; D not certain. V gave up 0 bases and J gave up 1 base, with 8 bases separating them. This CDR3 has 14 amino acids. Germline V CDR1 and CDR2: SGDLS, YYNGEE. In nucleotides, the CDR3 is TGTGCCAGCAGCGTAGGGGCAGTTTCCTACGAGCAGTACTTC. Its protein is CASSVGAVSYEQYF.

The chain has TRBV7-2 and TRBJ2-3, with D uncertain. The V end lost 2 bases, the J end lost 4 bases, and 7 bases lay between the germline ends. Germline CDR1 is SGHTA and CDR2 is FQGNSA. The CDR3 has 13 residues. CDR3 protein: CASSLNPADTQYF. The CDR3 DNA follows: TGTGCCAGCAGCTTAAACCCGGCAGATACGCAGTATTTT.

The V and J genes are TRBV11-2 and TRBJ2-5; 7 bases map to TRBD2. The V segment lost 5 bases and the J segment 4 bases; nucleotides outside the gene matches: 10. Per the germline V gene, CDR1 is SGHAT and CDR2 is FQNNGV. The CDR3 spans 15 residues. CDR3 nucleotide sequence: TGTGCCAGCAGCCCACCAGGGAGGGCCGGAGAGACCCAGTACTTC. Its translation: CASSPPGRAGETQYF.

V and J are TRBV14 and TRBJ2-2, with 11 bases aligning to TRBD1. Germline-derived CDR1 and CDR2 are SGHDN and FVKESK. Germline trimming cut 10 bases from V and 6 bases from J; bases unmatched to any gene: 7. The CDR3 loop spans 14 amino acids. The CDR3 nucleotides read TGTGCCACCGGACAGGGGGCTTTCTCCGGGGAGCTGTTTTTT. Protein: CATGQGAFSGELFF.

The chain has TRBV2 and TRBJ2-2; weak D call: TRBD2 (5 bases). CDR3 size: 14 residues. In germline, CDR1 is SNHLY, CDR2 FYNNEI. Trimming took 4 bases from V and 6 from J, leaving 12 bases between them. The CDR3 spells CASSVQAGPGELFF. The CDR3 DNA reads as TGTGCCAGCAGTGTTCAGGCGGGTCCCGGGGAGCTGTTTTTT.

This chain joins TRBV15 and TRBJ2-7; D remains ambiguous. The CDR3 extends over 12 amino acids. Trimming shortened V by 5 bases and J by 7 bases, and 12 bases separated the two germline ends. The V gene's germline CDR1 is LNHNV and CDR2 YYDKDF (reference sequence). This CDR3 is CATSPGLEEQYF. In nucleotides, the CDR3 is TGTGCCACCAGCCCCGGGTTGGAAGAGCAGTACTTC. The complete variable domain, with remaining parts taken from reference TRBV15 and TRBJ2-7, reads DAMVIQNPRYQVTQFGKPVTLSCSQTLNHNVMYWYQQKSSQAPKLLFHYYDKDFNNEADTPDNFQSRRPNTSFCFLDIRSPGLGDTAMYLCATSPGLEEQYFGPGTRLTVT.

The V gene is TRBV2, the J gene TRBJ2-7; a weak D match, TRBD1 (6 bases). The CDR3 loop spans 13 amino acids. The V gene lost 0 bases and the J gene lost 7 bases, with 10 bases spanning the gap. From germline, CDR1 is SNHLY and CDR2 FYNNEI. CDR3 DNA sequence: TGTGCCAGCAGTGAAGCACAGGGTTATGAGCAGTACTTC. Translated: CASSEAQGYEQYF. Together with reference TRBV2 and TRBJ2-7, the CDR3 gives the full variable domain: EPEVTQTPSHQVTQMGQEVILRCVPISNHLYFYWYRQILGQKVEFLVSFYNNEISEKSEIFDDQFSVERPDGSNFTLKIRSTKLEDSAMYFCASSEAQGYEQYFGPGTRLTVT.